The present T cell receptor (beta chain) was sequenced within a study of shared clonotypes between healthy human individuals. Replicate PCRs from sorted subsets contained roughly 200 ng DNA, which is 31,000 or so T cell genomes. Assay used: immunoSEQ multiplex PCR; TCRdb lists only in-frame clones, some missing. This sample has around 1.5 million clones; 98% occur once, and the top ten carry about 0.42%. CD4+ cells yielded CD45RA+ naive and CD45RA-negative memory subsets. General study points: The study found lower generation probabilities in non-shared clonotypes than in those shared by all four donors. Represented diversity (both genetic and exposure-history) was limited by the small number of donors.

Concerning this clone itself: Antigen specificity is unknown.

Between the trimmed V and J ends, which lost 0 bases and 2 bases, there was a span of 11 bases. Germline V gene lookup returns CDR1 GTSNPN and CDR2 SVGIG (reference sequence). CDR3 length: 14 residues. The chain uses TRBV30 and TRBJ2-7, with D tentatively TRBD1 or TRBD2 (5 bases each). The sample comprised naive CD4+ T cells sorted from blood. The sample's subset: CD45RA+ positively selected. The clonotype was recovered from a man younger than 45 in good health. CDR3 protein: CAWSVGQGPYEQYF. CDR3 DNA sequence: TGTGCCTGGAGTGTCGGTCAGGGACCCTACGAGCAGTACTTC.